The clone carrying this T cell receptor beta chain was picked up one time. This record belongs to a study of T cell changes during pregnancy in multiple sclerosis. The CDR3 runs to 15 residues. V lost 0 bases and J lost 0, with 8 bases in between. The germline gives CDR1 MNHEY, CDR2 SVGAGI. Assay: immunoSEQ multiplex PCR; the TCRdb copy retains only in-frame clones and omits some. The table shows approximately 53,000 clones, with 85% to 95% occurring only once. The specimen comprised CD4+ T cells from peripheral blood mononuclear cells, sampled after pregnancy. The receptor comes from a female donor in good health, enrolled as a control in a pregnancy study. This sequence joins TRBV6-5 and TRBJ1-2; D remains unclear. The CDR3 reads CASSYSFSSNYGYTF. The CDR3 DNA reads as TGTGCCAGCAGTTACTCTTTCAGTTCTAACTATGGCTACACCTTC.